The 30 T cell receptor beta chains presented below share a single source sample, sequenced in a study of prognosis after radiotherapy for stage I lung cancer. With two-round multiplex PCR, TCR beta CDR3 sequences were amplified from genomic DNA. First-round PCR employed TRBV- and TRBJ-specific primers for each gene. TCRdb independently ran MiXCR on the multiplex PCR reads; one entry per CDR3 protein. Among about 25,000 distinct CDR3 sequences, 35% to 40% were seen once, and the ten largest hold 62%. The source was PBMCs, collected before or after stereotactic body radiation therapy (not recorded which). All receptors derive from a donor over 45 with non-small cell lung cancer.

The sample holds many counts of this clonotype. The chain uses TRBV27 and TRBJ1-5, with D maybe TRBD1 (6 bases). Trimming pared 4 bases from V and 2 bases from J, leaving 12 bases between. Germline values: CDR1 MNHEY, CDR2 SMNVEV (reference sequence). This CDR3 has 15 amino acids. The CDR3 reads CASSSRTVGNQPQHF. CDR3 nucleotides: TGTGCCAGCAGTTCCAGGACAGTCGGCAATCAGCCCCAGCATTTT.

This clonotype has a count of ten or more. The rearrangement uses TRBV24-1 and TRBJ2-3, with 12 bases aligning to TRBD2. Germline values: CDR1 KGHDR, CDR2 SFDVKD. V lost 0 bases, J lost 5 bases, and 8 bases stayed unmatched. The length of the CDR3 is 18 residues. This chain's CDR3 is CATSDLKGLAGGRDTQYF. Written as DNA, the CDR3 is TGTGCCACCAGTGATTTGAAGGGTCTAGCGGGAGGGCGAGATACGCAGTATTTT.

The table lists this clonotype with many counts. J is TRBJ2-2 and V is TRBV28; 11 bases line up with TRBD2. Trimming took 5 bases from V and 0 from J; bases not matched to a gene: 5. CDR3 length: 17 residues. Germline loops: CDR1 MDHEN, CDR2 SYDVKM. CDR3 loop: CASSPILAGANTGELFF. In DNA form, the CDR3 reads TGTGCCAGCAGTCCAATACTAGCGGGGGCGAACACCGGGGAGCTGTTTTTT.

This clonotype was detected many times. The gene calls are TRBV28 and TRBJ1-1; a possible D gene is TRBD1 (5 bases). The CDR3 spans 16 residues. The V gene lost 5 bases and the J gene lost 1 base, with 17 bases spanning the gap. Germline V gene sequence: CDR1 MDHEN, CDR2 SYDVKM. CDR3 amino acids: CASSRRDVRENTEAFF. The CDR3 DNA is TGTGCCAGCAGTCGTCGGGACGTAAGAGAGAACACTGAAGCTTTCTTT. Based on the CDR3 plus reference TRBV28 and TRBJ1-1, the full variable domain is DVKVTQSSRYLVKRTGEKVFLECVQDMDHENMFWYRQDPGLGLRLIYFSYDVKMKEKGDIPEGYSVSREKKERFSLILESASTNQTSMYLCASSRRDVRENTEAFFGQGTRLTVV.

A note on this clonotype: A far larger clone differs by one base, so this is likely a read error. The chain combines TRBV6-1 with TRBJ2-3, with D maybe TRBD2 (5 bases). V gave up 4 bases and J gave up 5 bases, with 22 bases separating them. The CDR3 spans 17 residues. The germline CDR1 and CDR2 sequences are MNHNS and SASEGT. The CDR3 coding sequence is TGTGCCAGCAGTGCCGTGGGAACACTAGTGGGAAAAGATACGCAGTATTTT. This gives the protein CASSAVGTLVGKDTQYF.

The chain recombines TRBV18 with TRBJ1-1, with a tentative D call TRBD1 (5 bases). Germline values: CDR1 KGHSH, CDR2 LQKENI. The V gene lost 2 bases and the J gene lost 2 bases, with 12 bases spanning the gap. This CDR3 has 15 amino acids. The CDR3, as DNA: TGTGCCAGCTCACCATCCGGGGGTCTAAACACTGAAGCTTTCTTT. Amino acids: CASSPSGGLNTEAFF.

By sample share, this clonotype is medium-sized. J is TRBJ2-6 and V is TRBV11-3; D tentatively reads TRBD1 or TRBD2 (5 bases each). This CDR3 is 13 amino acids long. Germline-derived CDR1 and CDR2 are SGHNT and YENEEA. Trimming took 3 bases from V and 12 from J, leaving 12 bases between them. The DNA for the CDR3 is TGTGCCAGCAGCTTCTCGGTTGGGGGCGTCCTGACTTTC. Translated, it gives CASSFSVGGVLTF.

Many counts were recorded for this clonotype. The chain recombines TRBV27 with TRBJ1-1, with 7 nucleotides matching TRBD1. Germline values: CDR1 MNHEY, CDR2 SMNVEV (reference sequence). The J segment lost 3 bases and the V segment lost 6 bases, leaving 7 bases of the junction unmatched. This CDR3 comprises 14 residues. The CDR3 loop reads CASRSQGMYTEAFF. The CDR3 DNA reads as TGTGCCAGCAGGTCACAGGGGATGTACACTGAAGCTTTCTTT.

This clonotype was detected many times. The rearrangement joins TRBV27 to TRBJ2-3; the match to TRBD2 covers 13 bases. Per the germline V gene, CDR1 is MNHEY and CDR2 is SMNVEV (reference sequence). After removal of 6 bases from V and 3 bases from J, the junction contained 9 bases not matched to a gene. The CDR3 has 17 amino acids. The CDR3 here is CASRPTSGRSPTDTQYF. The CDR3 nucleotides read TGTGCCAGCAGGCCGACTAGCGGGAGGTCCCCGACAGATACGCAGTATTTT.

This clonotype was recorded at least ten times. J is TRBJ2-1 and V is TRBV6-2 or TRBV6-3; D is unclear. CDR1 MNHEY and CDR2 SVGEGT come from the germline V gene. Trimming took off 5 bases at V and 4 bases at J, with 18 bases between the two ends. The CDR3 loop spans 16 amino acids. The CDR3 coding sequence is TGTGCCAGCAGTCCCTCCCCCGTCCTTGGATACAATGAGCAGTTCTTC. This sequence encodes CASSPSPVLGYNEQFF.

The rearrangement joins TRBV7-6 to TRBJ2-7; D call uncertain. The CDR3 runs 13 residues. Trimming shortened V by 1 base and J by 3 bases, and 7 bases separated the two germline ends. The germline CDR1 and CDR2 sequences are SGHVS and FNYEAQ. This CDR3 is CASSLGPNYEQYF. The DNA of the CDR3 is TGTGCCAGCAGCTTAGGTCCCAACTACGAGCAGTACTTC.

In regard to this clonotype: This is likely an artifact of a read error, given a far larger clone one base away. The rearrangement links TRBV6-9 to TRBJ2-7; 13 bases are a match to TRBD2. The length of the CDR3 is 16 residues. Germline lookup yields CDR1 MNHGY and CDR2 SVAAGI. In DNA, the CDR3 is TGTGCCAGCAGTTACAGAGGACTAGCGGGAGACTACGAGCATTACTTC. As protein: CASSYRGLAGDYEHYF.

This clonotype showed up many times. The chain joins TRBV6-2 or TRBV6-3 to TRBJ1-1; D unresolved. CDR1 is MNHEY, CDR2 SVGEGT, per germline. The ends were cut back, 5 bases at V and 7 bases at J, with 11 bases in the middle. The CDR3 is 12 amino acids. In DNA form, the CDR3 reads TGTGCCAGCAGTGAATGGTCCCTTGAAGCTTTCTTT. Residues: CASSEWSLEAFF.

The chain uses TRBV6-5 and TRBJ2-2; 8 nucleotides line up with TRBD1. The CDR3 loop spans 14 amino acids. Per the germline V gene, CDR1 is MNHEY and CDR2 is SVGAGI. J lost 7 bases, V lost 2 bases, and 3 bases had no gene match. CDR3 sequence reads: CASSYQGAGGELFF. CDR3 bases: TGTGCCAGCAGTTACCAGGGGGCGGGCGGGGAGCTGTTTTTT.

This clonotype was counted ten times or more. V and J are TRBV3-1 and TRBJ2-3, with D possibly being TRBD1 or TRBD2 (7 bases each). The CDR3 totals 17 residues. Trimming left V 3 bases short and J 4 bases short, with 20 bases between. CDR1 and CDR2 (germline): LGHDT, YNNKEL (reference sequence). The CDR3, as DNA: TGTGCCAGCAGCCACCTCGGTCAGGGGGGGACCGCAGATACGCAGTATTTT. Encoded protein: CASSHLGQGGTADTQYF.

This chain connects TRBV11-2 to TRBJ2-3; 9 nucleotides line up with TRBD2. The CDR3 runs 16 residues. Germline trimming cut 3 bases from V and 4 bases from J; bases unmatched to any gene: 8. Per germline, CDR1 SGHAT and CDR2 FQNNGV. CDR3: CASSFSTSGFSDTQYF. In DNA, the CDR3 is TGTGCCAGCAGCTTTTCGACTAGCGGTTTCTCAGATACGCAGTATTTT.

The V gene is TRBV11-2, the J gene TRBJ1-1; D gene unclear. Germline assignment: CDR1 SGHAT and CDR2 FQNNGV. V was pared by 4 bases and J by 3 bases, with 9 bases between. The CDR3 length is 13 residues. CDR3 nucleotides: TGTGCCAGCAGCTCTCAGAGGGACACTGAAGCTTTCTTT. Its translation: CASSSQRDTEAFF. The full variable domain, its missing parts supplied by reference TRBV11-2 and TRBJ1-1, is EAGVAQSPRYKIIEKRQSVAFWCNPISGHATLYWYQQILGQGPKLLIQFQNNGVVDDSQLPKDRFSAERLKGVDSTLKIQPAKLEDSAVYLCASSSQRDTEAFFGQGTRLTVV.

This clonotype occurred many times. This clone may be a read error of a much larger clone one base away. The conserved closing phenylalanine or tryptophan is absent in this CDR3, likely reflecting a read error. The CDR3 spells CASRQDGNSPLHL. The CDR3 DNA reads as TGTGCCAGCAGACAGGACGGAAATTCACCCCTCCACCTT. The chain is built from TRBV19 and TRBJ1-6; tentatively, D is TRBD1 (6 bases). In germline, CDR1 is LNHDA, CDR2 SQIVND (reference sequence). Trimming shortened V by 9 bases and J by 7 bases, and 13 bases separated the two germline ends. The length of the CDR3 is 13 residues.

This clonotype was seen many times. The chain joins TRBV12-3 or TRBV12-4 to TRBJ2-3, with TRBD2 matching over 9 bases. There are 17 residues in the CDR3. V trimming: 10 bases; J trimming: 1 base; junction bases outside the gene matches: 15. CDR3 DNA: TGTGCCACTCGGGGGGGCGGGAGGGCCCAGGGCACAGATACGCAGTATTTT. Translated, it gives CATRGGGRAQGTDTQYF.

This clonotype was found many times. The genes are TRBV12-3 or TRBV12-4 and TRBJ2-7; 13 bases agree with TRBD2. V was clipped by 6 bases and J by 3 bases; unmatched bases: 5. There are 15 residues in the CDR3. As DNA, the CDR3 is TGTGCCAGCAGGGGGACTAGCGGGAATAACTACGAGCAGTACTTC. This translates into CASRGTSGNNYEQYF.

This clonotype has a count of ten or more. The genes are TRBV12-3 or TRBV12-4 and TRBJ1-3; D might be TRBD1 (6 bases). V shed 6 bases and J shed 5 bases, with 14 bases lying between them. This CDR3 contains 14 residues. CDR3 nucleotides: TGTGCCAGCAGGAGGGACACTGCGCGAAACACCATATATTTT. This translates into CASRRDTARNTIYF.

There are many counts of this clonotype. The chain employs TRBV12-3 or TRBV12-4 and TRBJ2-1, with 9 positions matching TRBD1. J was trimmed by 5 bases and V by 3 bases; bases with no gene match: 5. CDR3 length equals 15 residues. CDR3 sequence (DNA): TGTGCCAGCAGTTTTGGGGACAGGGACGACAATGAGCAGTTCTTC. This gives the protein CASSFGDRDDNEQFF.

As for this clonotype: This sequence may be a read error, since a much larger clone differs from it by one base. This sequence joins TRBV25-1 and TRBJ2-5, with 8 positions matching TRBD2. The CDR3 is 14 residues long. Germline V lookup: CDR1 MGHDK, CDR2 SYGVNS. The CDR3 DNA follows: TGTGCCAGCTGTCCAGCGGGAGTAGGAGAGACCAAGTACTTC. Protein sequence: CASCPAGVGETKYF.

As to this clonotype: This likely traces to a read error, being one base from a far larger clone. The rearrangement joins TRBV7-9 to TRBJ1-1; D is perhaps TRBD1 (6 bases). Germline values: CDR1 SEHNR, CDR2 FQNEAQ (reference sequence). V was pared by 7 bases and J by 1 base, with 19 bases between. CDR3 length: 16 residues. The CDR3 coding sequence is TGTGCCAGCATCCCAACGTGGGGGGCGGGGAACACTGAAGCTTTCTTT. It translates to CASIPTWGAGNTEAFF.

Regarding this clonotype: Its ends do not fully match the called genes, so a read error is possible. J is TRBJ1-1 and V is TRBV20-1; no definite D call. This CDR3 has 12 residues. The germline CDR1 and CDR2 sequences are DFQATT and SNEGSKA (reference sequence). This chain's CDR3 is CSASRGWTGAFF. The CDR3, as DNA: TGCAGTGCTAGTCGGGGTTGGACTGGAGCTTTCTTT.

Many counts were recorded for this clonotype. This chain links TRBV27 with TRBJ2-2; D is uncertain. The CDR3 covers 12 residues. Germline-derived CDR1 and CDR2 are MNHEY and SMNVEV (reference sequence). V lost 8 bases and J 6 bases, leaving 10 bases between the germline ends. CDR3 DNA: TGTGCCAGCGGGTTTGGGTCCGGGGAGCTGTTTTTT. Amino acid sequence: CASGFGSGELFF.

Turning to this clonotype: This likely stems from a read error, as it lies one base from a far larger clone. The V and J genes are TRBV6-8 and TRBJ2-3; 9 bases match TRBD1. The CDR3 extends over 15 amino acids. V gave up 6 bases and J gave up 3 bases; unmatched junction bases: 7. CDR1 MNHGY and CDR2 SAAAGT come from the germline V gene. CDR3 DNA sequence: TGTGCCAGCAGCCCGGGACAGGGAGAAACAGATACGCAGTATTTT. It encodes CASSPGQGETDTQYF.

As concerns this clonotype: This clone may be a read error of a much larger clone one base away. The chain couples TRBV5-1 to TRBJ2-5; 7 nucleotides match TRBD2. The CDR3 consists of 13 residues. Germline loops: CDR1 SGHRS, CDR2 YFSETQ. CDR3 amino acids: CAGSLGGQETQYF. The CDR3 region has the DNA TGCGCCGGCAGCTTGGGGGGGCAAGAGACCCAGTACTTC. Full variable domain (missing parts from reference TRBV5-1 and TRBJ2-5): KAGVTQTPRYLIKTRGQQVTLSCSPISGHRSVSWYQQTPGQGLQFLFEYFSETQRNKGNFPGRFSGRQFSNSRSEMNVSTLELGDSALYLCAGSLGGQETQYFGPGTRLLVL.

By sample fraction, this clonotype is medium-sized (0.01 to 0.1%). This chain links TRBV6-1 with TRBJ2-7; 9 nucleotides align to TRBD2. CDR3 length equals 14 residues. Germline V gives CDR1 MNHNS, CDR2 SASEGT. The V gene end was trimmed by 7 bases and the J gene end by 0 bases; junction bases not matched to a gene: 4. As DNA, the CDR3 is TGTGCCAGCACGCATAGCGGGAGCTCCTACGAGCAGTACTTC. Translation gives CASTHSGSSYEQYF.

This clonotype was counted ten times or more. The rearrangement joins TRBV4-3 to TRBJ2-7; D gene ambiguous. CDR1 and CDR2 (germline): LGHNA, YSLEER. The CDR3 totals 15 residues. The V and J ends lost 0 bases and 4 bases respectively, with 13 bases between them. The CDR3, as DNA: TGCGCCAGCAGCCAAGATAGCAGTGGGCGTTACGAGCAGTACTTC. Translating gives CASSQDSSGRYEQYF.